The 32 T cell receptor beta chains in this list originate from one sample, sequenced in a study of tumor-infiltrating lymphocytes in localized non-small cell lung cancer (dated by TCRdb to the early 2020s). The library came from the immunoSEQ multiplex PCR assay. TCRdb took over this immuneACCESS table, retaining in-frame rearrangements with V and J assigned. Such tables are incomplete; in checked studies, under half of the missing clones stem from an unresolved V gene, and the remainder is unexplained. Recorded for this sample are around 17,000 clones; under 80% of them occurred a single time. About 6.4% of the sample belongs to the ten largest clones. Sequenced: lung tumor tissue. The receptors shown here come from a human donor with non-small cell lung cancer.

This clone came up a few times. This chain links TRBV5-5 with TRBJ1-1; no definite D call. Trimming left V 5 bases short and J 0 bases short, with 8 bases between. The CDR3 spans 13 residues. CDR1 and CDR2 from the germline V gene are SGHKS and YYEKEE (reference sequence). This CDR3 reads CASRYDLNTEAFF. The CDR3 coding sequence is TGTGCCAGCAGATACGACTTGAACACTGAAGCTTTCTTT.

The chain carries TRBV28 and TRBJ2-7; 9 bases are a match to TRBD2. V was pared by 6 bases and J by 6 bases, with 12 bases of the junction left unmatched. CDR1 MDHEN and CDR2 SYDVKM come from the germline V gene. This CDR3 is 15 amino acids long. CDR3 DNA sequence: TGTGCCAGCAGGTCTACTGGACTAGCGTCCCCCGAGCAGTACTTC. Residues: CASRSTGLASPEQYF.

The rearrangement joins TRBV18 to TRBJ2-4; 8 nucleotides align to TRBD2. The germline gives CDR1 KGHSH, CDR2 LQKENI. The CDR3 consists of 15 residues. Trimming cost V 7 bases and J 3 bases; bases outside gene matches: 8. This chain's CDR3 is CASFSSGARKNIQYF. Here the CDR3 DNA reads TGTGCCAGCTTCAGTAGCGGGGCACGCAAAAACATTCAGTACTTC.

The CDR3 spells CASSEPRAPMHYEQYF. Written as DNA, the CDR3 is TGTGCCAGCAGTGAACCCCGGGCCCCAATGCACTACGAGCAGTACTTC. The V call is TRBV2, the J call TRBJ2-7; no definite D call. V lost 2 bases to trimming and J lost 3 bases, with 17 bases between them. Germline V gives CDR1 SNHLY, CDR2 FYNNEI. The CDR3 runs 16 residues.

The chain recombines TRBV28 with TRBJ2-1; 9 bases are a match to TRBD2. This CDR3 contains 14 residues. V shed 2 bases and J 6 bases; nucleotides not matched to a gene: 2. Germline V gene data show CDR1 as MDHEN and CDR2 as SYDVKM. CDR3 loop: CASSLGGRANEQFF. As DNA, the CDR3 is TGTGCCAGCAGTTTAGGCGGGAGGGCCAATGAGCAGTTCTTC.

Here the CDR3 DNA reads TGTGCCAGCAGCTTTGGGACTAGCGGGAGTGGGGCCAACGTCCTGACTTTC. It is translated as CASSFGTSGSGANVLTF. This chain uses TRBV11-3 with TRBJ2-6, with TRBD2 matching over 14 bases. Trimming cost V 3 bases and J 3 bases; bases outside gene matches: 1. Germline V lookup: CDR1 SGHNT, CDR2 YENEEA. The CDR3 has 17 amino acids.

V and J are TRBV29-1 and TRBJ2-3; TRBD2 is a possible D gene (5 bases). The CDR3 is 14 amino acids. Germline assignment: CDR1 SQVTM and CDR2 ANQGSEA. V dropped 6 bases and J dropped 0 bases, with 13 bases sitting between them. CDR3 DNA: TGCAGCGTCGAGAGGGTAACTAGCACAGATACGCAGTATTTT. Protein product: CSVERVTSTDTQYF.

This clone is a singleton in its sample. The chain links TRBV10-2 to TRBJ1-1; D may be TRBD1 (6 bases). Deletions cut 0 bases from V and 4 bases from J, with 15 bases between. CDR3 length: 16 amino acids. The germline V gene has CDR1 WSHSY and CDR2 SAAADI. CDR3 coding DNA: TGCGCCAGCAGTGAGTCGGGGGGGGCGCGTATCACTGAAGCTTTCTTT. It yields the protein CASSESGGARITEAFF.

The sample holds one count of this clone. The chain is built from TRBV30 and TRBJ2-2; 9 positions agree with TRBD1. Per the germline V gene, CDR1 is GTSNPN and CDR2 is SVGIG (reference sequence). J gave up 5 bases and V 7 bases, and 8 bases lay outside the gene matches. CDR3 length: 14 residues. CDR3 sequence: CASNRGRKTGELFF. DNA for the CDR3: TGTGCCTCGAACAGGGGGCGGAAGACCGGGGAGCTGTTTTTT.

The rearrangement joins TRBV30 to TRBJ1-2; no reliable D call. The CDR3 is 11 amino acids. The ends were cut back, 4 bases at V and 4 bases at J, with 7 bases in the middle. The V gene's germline CDR1 is GTSNPN and CDR2 SVGIG (reference sequence). The CDR3 here is CAWIQSYGYTF. The CDR3 DNA reads TGTGCCTGGATCCAGTCCTATGGCTACACCTTC.

Comment on this clone: One end of the junction varies from germline; a read error may be responsible. V and J are TRBV30 and TRBJ2-2; unclear D gene. CDR1 GTSNPN and CDR2 SVGIG come from the germline V gene (reference sequence). The CDR3 is 16 amino acids. The CDR3 region is CAWRPGLSSNTGELFF. The CDR3 region has the DNA TGTGCCTGGAGACCGGGCCTCAGTTCGAACACTGGGGAGCTGTTTTTT.

The chain uses TRBV6-6 and TRBJ2-1, with D perhaps being TRBD1 or TRBD2 (6 bases each). The CDR3 spans 15 residues. Looked up from germline, CDR1 is MNHNY and CDR2 is SVGAGI (reference sequence). V gave up 4 bases and J gave up 2 bases, with 12 bases separating them. This chain's CDR3 is CASSSEGGPYNEQFF. The CDR3 nucleotides are TGTGCCAGCAGTTCTGAGGGGGGACCCTACAATGAGCAGTTCTTC.

This clone occurred a few times. The rearrangement links TRBV4-3 to TRBJ2-3; the match to TRBD2 covers 7 bases. The ends lost 0 bases at V and 2 bases at J; junction bases unmatched: 8. Germline CDR1 and CDR2: LGHNA and YSLEER. CDR3 size: 17 residues. CDR3 DNA: TGCGCCAGCAGCCAAGATCTCCGGGAGGCCAACACAGATACGCAGTATTTT. It specifies CASSQDLREANTDTQYF.

J is TRBJ1-4 and V is TRBV7-2; tentative D call: TRBD1 (5 bases). The CDR3 runs 15 residues. The V gene's germline CDR1 is SGHTA and CDR2 FQGNSA. Deletions cut 3 bases from V and 5 bases from J, with 13 bases between. The CDR3 bases are TGTGCCAGCAGCTTGATAACAGGAAAGAATGAAAAACTGTTTTTT. Encoded protein: CASSLITGKNEKLFF.

The rearrangement joins TRBV14 to TRBJ2-5; D gene uncertain. In germline, CDR1 is SGHDN, CDR2 FVKESK. This CDR3 has 11 amino acids. V was trimmed by 3 bases and J by 5 bases, leaving 4 bases between them. CDR3: CASSHRETQYF. As DNA, the CDR3 is TGTGCCAGCAGCCACAGGGAGACCCAGTACTTC.

V usage is TRBV5-6 and J usage is TRBJ2-1, with a tentative D call TRBD1 (5 bases). The CDR3 is 14 amino acids. Germline CDR1 and CDR2: SGHDT and YYEEEE. Trimming took off 0 bases at V and 12 bases at J, with 16 bases between the two ends. The CDR3 sequence is CASSLAAQARGQFF. In DNA, the CDR3 is TGTGCCAGCAGCTTGGCAGCACAGGCCCGTGGGCAGTTCTTC.

The chain couples TRBV19 to TRBJ2-7, with 9 bases aligning to TRBD2. V lost 5 bases to trimming and J lost 4 bases; unmatched junction nucleotides: 12. This CDR3 is built from 16 residues. Germline V gene sequence: CDR1 LNHDA, CDR2 SQIVND (reference sequence). This chain's CDR3 is CASSPAAGGPKYEQYF. CDR3 coding DNA: TGTGCCAGTAGTCCGGCGGCGGGAGGGCCTAAATACGAGCAGTACTTC. The full variable domain, in which reference TRBV19 and TRBJ2-7 provide the parts outside the CDR3, is DGGITQSPKYLFRKEGQNVTLSCEQNLNHDAMYWYRQDPGQGLRLIYYSQIVNDFQKGDIAEGYSVSREKKESFPLTVTSAQKNPTAFYLCASSPAAGGPKYEQYFGPGTRLTVT.

This chain connects TRBV9 to TRBJ1-3; D possibly corresponds to TRBD1 (5 bases). The CDR3 extends over 16 amino acids. Trimming cost V 0 bases and J 0 bases, with 10 bases left between them. Germline V lookup: CDR1 SGDLS, CDR2 YYNGEE. In DNA, the CDR3 is TGTGCCAGCAGCGTAGCATGGGGGAGCTCTGGAAACACCATATATTTT. Encoded protein: CASSVAWGSSGNTIYF.

This clone was counted a few times. J is TRBJ2-7 and V is TRBV28, with D possibly being TRBD2 (5 bases). This CDR3 has 13 residues. Trimming shortened V by 4 bases and J by 3 bases, and 10 bases separated the two germline ends. Germline CDR1 and CDR2: MDHEN and SYDVKM. CDR3 bases: TGTGCCAGCAGTTACCTAGGGAGCTACGAGCAGTACTTC. Translation gives CASSYLGSYEQYF.

The CDR3 loop reads CASSVGLNTGELFF. The CDR3 bases are TGTGCCAGCAGTGTAGGGTTGAACACCGGGGAGCTGTTTTTT. The gene calls are TRBV6-1 and TRBJ2-2; the D is unclear. The CDR3 sequence is 14 residues long. Germline CDR1 reads MNHNS; CDR2 reads SASEGT. V was clipped by 4 bases and J by 1 base, with 7 bases between them.

V gene TRBV6-6 combines with J gene TRBJ2-1; D is uncertain. V lost 5 bases, J lost 4 bases, and 15 bases lay in between. Germline V gene data show CDR1 as MNHNY and CDR2 as SVGAGI (reference sequence). The CDR3 extends over 15 amino acids. The CDR3 region is CASSPHSNLYNEQFF. In DNA, the CDR3 is TGTGCCAGCAGTCCCCACTCTAACCTTTACAATGAGCAGTTCTTC.

This clone was seen a few times. The chain joins TRBV9 to TRBJ1-3, with 9 bases aligning to TRBD1. This CDR3 region has 17 residues. Germline-derived CDR1 and CDR2 are SGDLS and YYNGEE. V shed 3 bases, J shed 4 bases, and the junction held 11 bases outside the gene matches. The CDR3 sequence: CASSASGQGSTGNTIYF. CDR3 sequence (DNA): TGTGCCAGCAGCGCCAGTGGACAGGGGTCGACAGGAAACACCATATATTTT.

This clone was observed a few times. The chain has TRBV30 and TRBJ2-3; D is unclear. Trimming removed 2 bases at V and 3 bases at J, with 6 bases between. This CDR3 has 12 residues. Germline V gene data show CDR1 as GTSNPN and CDR2 as SVGIG (reference sequence). The CDR3 sequence: CAWSPPTDTQYF. Written as DNA, the CDR3 is TGTGCCTGGAGTCCCCCTACAGATACGCAGTATTTT.

In this sample, this clone turned up a few times. The V gene is TRBV19, the J gene TRBJ2-5; 8 bases fit TRBD2. Per germline, CDR1 LNHDA and CDR2 SQIVND (reference sequence). V shed 0 bases, J shed 2 bases, and the junction held 5 bases outside the gene matches. CDR3 length equals 16 residues. The chain's CDR3 is CASSIDVAGGQETQYF. As DNA, the CDR3 is TGTGCCAGTAGTATAGATGTTGCGGGAGGTCAAGAGACCCAGTACTTC.

The chain combines TRBV5-1 with TRBJ1-1; possible D gene TRBD1, 5 bases. The CDR3 is 14 residues long. CDR1 is SGHRS and CDR2 is YFSETQ in the germline V gene. V gave up 0 bases and J gave up 0 bases, with 6 bases separating them. CDR3 in amino acids: CASSLDRLNTEAFF. CDR3 nucleotide sequence: TGCGCCAGCAGCTTGGACAGGCTGAACACTGAAGCTTTCTTT.

The V call is TRBV5-6, the J call TRBJ2-7; D is unclear. Deletions cut 4 bases from V and 2 bases from J, with 13 bases between. The CDR3 is 14 amino acids. Germline assignment: CDR1 SGHDT and CDR2 YYEEEE. This chain's CDR3 is CASSPGPSTYEQYF. The CDR3 nucleotides are TGTGCCAGCAGCCCGGGCCCCAGCACCTACGAGCAGTACTTC.

The chain employs TRBV28 and TRBJ1-2, with 7 nucleotides matching TRBD1. The V gene end was trimmed by 7 bases and the J gene end by 5 bases; junction bases not matched to a gene: 7. Germline-derived CDR1 and CDR2 are MDHEN and SYDVKM. There are 13 residues in the CDR3. CDR3 coding DNA: TGTGCCAGCACCTCCGGGACAGATTATGGCTACACCTTC. This codes for CASTSGTDYGYTF.

This clone was found once. The genes are TRBV28 and TRBJ1-5; D is unresolved. The CDR3 runs 12 residues. The germline CDR1 and CDR2 sequences are MDHEN and SYDVKM. Trimming took 6 bases from V and 9 from J, leaving 12 bases between them. This CDR3 is CASRLPGRPQHF. CDR3 nucleotides: TGTGCCAGCAGATTGCCGGGGAGGCCCCAGCATTTT. The whole variable domain, filled in from reference TRBV28 and TRBJ1-5, reads DVKVTQSSRYLVKRTGEKVFLECVQDMDHENMFWYRQDPGLGLRLIYFSYDVKMKEKGDIPEGYSVSREKKERFSLILESASTNQTSMYLCASRLPGRPQHFGDGTRLSIL.

V and J are TRBV30 and TRBJ1-5; D perhaps matches TRBD1 (5 bases). V was shortened by 2 bases and J by 2 bases, with 7 bases between the two germline ends. Germline V gene sequence: CDR1 GTSNPN, CDR2 SVGIG (reference sequence). The CDR3 length is 13 residues. This CDR3 reads CAWSRDRNQPQHF. CDR3 sequence (DNA): TGTGCCTGGAGTAGGGACCGCAATCAGCCCCAGCATTTT.

This clone is categorized as large. The chain carries TRBV5-1 and TRBJ2-7; D is undetermined. The V gene lost 3 bases and the J gene lost 0 bases, with 4 bases spanning the gap. The V gene's germline CDR1 is SGHRS and CDR2 YFSETQ. The CDR3 totals 12 residues. The CDR3 is CASSSNSYEQYF. CDR3 sequence (DNA): TGCGCCAGCAGCTCCAACTCCTACGAGCAGTACTTC.

The chain combines TRBV30 with TRBJ2-1; D possibly corresponds to TRBD1 (6 bases). V lost 4 bases and J 10 bases, leaving 20 bases between the germline ends. From germline, CDR1 is GTSNPN and CDR2 SVGIG (reference sequence). There are 14 residues in the CDR3. DNA of the CDR3: TGTGCCTGGATGAGTGACAGGATTAAGCGGGAGCAGTTCTTC. Translating it yields CAWMSDRIKREQFF.

The chain uses TRBV4-1 and TRBJ1-5; 8 nucleotides line up with TRBD1. The J segment lost 7 bases and the V segment lost 0 bases, leaving 8 bases of the junction unmatched. This CDR3 contains 16 residues. The germline CDR1 and CDR2 sequences are MGHRA and YSYEKL. CDR3 nucleotide sequence: TGCGCCAGCAGCCAAGAAAGGGTCAGGGGGCTGCAGCCCCAGCATTTT. Its translation is CASSQERVRGLQPQHF.